This is a list of T cell receptor beta chains from one sample in a study of blood T cell repertoires in COVID-19. Libraries were prepared by immunoSEQ multiplex PCR; TCRdb keeps only in-frame clonotypes and omits some of them. The sample carries about 240,000 clones, roughly 83% recorded once. Material: peripheral blood. The receptors originated from a man aged 80 or over with acute or convalescent COVID-19. Each CDR3 is given with its conserved first and last residue. Each record gives: CDR3 length, V gene, J gene, CDR3 protein.

>13|TRBV29-1|TRBJ2-5
CSARKGLQETQYF
>15|TRBV5-6|TRBJ2-1
CASSGGTGAANEQFF
>12|TRBV11-3|TRBJ2-1
CASSPGPREQFF
>14|TRBV3-1/TRBV3-2|TRBJ2-5
CASSQMSGQETQYF
>17|TRBV5-4|TRBJ2-7
CASSLGRKGQGAYEQYF
>17|TRBV28|TRBJ2-3
CASTWTSGRPSTDTQYF
>13|TRBV5-4|TRBJ1-2
CASSLSGGYGYTF
>14|TRBV18|TRBJ2-7
CASSRDRGGYEQYF
>14|TRBV5-4|TRBJ1-1
CASSADRGITEAFF
>13|TRBV11-3|TRBJ2-2
CASSLNPVGELFF
>12|TRBV7-9|TRBJ1-2
CASSSGFPGYTF
>14|TRBV6-5|TRBJ2-7
CASRQGATGYEQYF
>15|TRBV5-1|TRBJ1-5
CASSLATGMGQPQHF
>20|TRBV3-1/TRBV3-2|TRBJ2-2
CASSHGASTSGRAKVGELFF
>15|TRBV6-4|TRBJ1-2
CASSDRGTGIYGYTF
>14|TRBV5-4|TRBJ2-7
CASSFNSGAYEQYF
>13|TRBV12-3/TRBV12-4|TRBJ2-1
CASRSWGDNEQFF
>13|TRBV19|TRBJ1-1
CASSDRGQTEAFF
>11|TRBV6-5|TRBJ2-3
CASGLRDTQYF
>19|TRBV11-2|TRBJ2-7
CASSLLMGLERSPNYEQYF
>12|TRBV25-1|TRBJ2-7
CASSAQGHEQYF
>14|TRBV7-2|TRBJ1-5
CASSWRGGNQPQHF
>17|TRBV13|TRBJ2-2
CASSFFSGGLNTGELFF
>14|TRBV28|TRBJ2-2
CAGQGQGMAGELFF
>15|TRBV3-1/TRBV3-2|TRBJ1-4
CASSQRTGIYLELFF
>13|TRBV28|TRBJ2-1
CASRANRGLEQFF
>14|TRBV28|TRBJ1-1
CASSLGGVGTEAFF
>14|TRBV2|TRBJ1-5
CASNQETGGQPQHF
>13|TRBV9|TRBJ1-1
CASSLPGNTEAFF
>13|TRBV2|TRBJ1-1
CARATTGNTEAFF
>15|TRBV5-1|TRBJ2-1
CASSSQGPLINEQFF
>15|TRBV23-1|TRBJ1-1
CASSTTGRLNTEAFF
>14|TRBV9|TRBJ1-3
CASSGGFSGNTIYF
>16|TRBV7-8|TRBJ2-3
CASSLLGQGSPDTQYF
>14|TRBV5-4|TRBJ2-3
CASSSGLARDTQYF